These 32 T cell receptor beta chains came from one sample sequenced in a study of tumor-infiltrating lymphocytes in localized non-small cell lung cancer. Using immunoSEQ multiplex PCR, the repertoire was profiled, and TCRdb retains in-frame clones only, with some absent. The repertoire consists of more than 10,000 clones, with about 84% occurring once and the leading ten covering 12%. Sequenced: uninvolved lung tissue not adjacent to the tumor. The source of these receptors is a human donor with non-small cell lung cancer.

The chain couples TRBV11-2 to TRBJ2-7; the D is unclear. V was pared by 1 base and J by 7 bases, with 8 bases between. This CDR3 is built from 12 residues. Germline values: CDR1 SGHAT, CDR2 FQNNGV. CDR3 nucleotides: TGTGCCAGCAGCTTAGGCTCCCGAGAGCAGTACTTC. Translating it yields CASSLGSREQYF.

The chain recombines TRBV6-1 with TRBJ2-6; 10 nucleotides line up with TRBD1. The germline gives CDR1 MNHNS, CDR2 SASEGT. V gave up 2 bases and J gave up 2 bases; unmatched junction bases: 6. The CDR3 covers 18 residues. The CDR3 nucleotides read TGTGCCAGCAGTGAACAGACAGGGGGCGCCCCTGGGGCCAACGTCCTGACTTTC. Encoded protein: CASSEQTGGAPGANVLTF.

The CDR3 sequence: CASSPSGTDYEQYF. CDR3 sequence (DNA): TGTGCCAGCAGTCCATCAGGTACCGACTACGAGCAGTACTTC. This chain uses TRBV9 with TRBJ2-7; D call uncertain. Trimming removed 5 bases from V and 3 bases from J, with 15 bases in between. Per the germline V gene, CDR1 is SGDLS and CDR2 is YYNGEE. The CDR3 totals 14 residues.

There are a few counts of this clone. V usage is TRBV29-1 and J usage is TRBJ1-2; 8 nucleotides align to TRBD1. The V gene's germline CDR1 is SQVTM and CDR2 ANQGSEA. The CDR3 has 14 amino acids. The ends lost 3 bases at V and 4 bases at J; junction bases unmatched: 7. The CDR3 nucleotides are TGCAGCGTTGAGGGGACAGGTGACCTCTATGGCTACACCTTC. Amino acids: CSVEGTGDLYGYTF.

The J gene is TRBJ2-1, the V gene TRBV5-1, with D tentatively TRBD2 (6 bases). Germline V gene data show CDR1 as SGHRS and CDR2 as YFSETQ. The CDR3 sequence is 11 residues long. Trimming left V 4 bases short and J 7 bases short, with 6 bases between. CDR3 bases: TGCGCCAGCAGCCGGGGGAATGAGCAGTTCTTC. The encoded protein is CASSRGNEQFF. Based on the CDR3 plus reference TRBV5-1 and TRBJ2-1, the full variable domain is KAGVTQTPRYLIKTRGQQVTLSCSPISGHRSVSWYQQTPGQGLQFLFEYFSETQRNKGNFPGRFSGRQFSNSRSEMNVSTLELGDSALYLCASSRGNEQFFGPGTRLTVL.

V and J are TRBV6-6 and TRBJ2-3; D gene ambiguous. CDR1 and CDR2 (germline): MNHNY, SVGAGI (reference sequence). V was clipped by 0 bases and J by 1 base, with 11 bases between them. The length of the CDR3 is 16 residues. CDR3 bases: TGTGCCAGCAGTTACTCGAGTGCCCGGGGCACAGATACGCAGTATTTT. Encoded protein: CASSYSSARGTDTQYF.

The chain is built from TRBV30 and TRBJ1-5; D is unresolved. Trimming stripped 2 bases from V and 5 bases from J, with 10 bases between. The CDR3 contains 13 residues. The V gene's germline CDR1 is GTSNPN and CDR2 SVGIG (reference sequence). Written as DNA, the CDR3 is TGTGCCTGGAGTCTATCCAAGGATCAGCCCCAGCATTTT. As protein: CAWSLSKDQPQHF.

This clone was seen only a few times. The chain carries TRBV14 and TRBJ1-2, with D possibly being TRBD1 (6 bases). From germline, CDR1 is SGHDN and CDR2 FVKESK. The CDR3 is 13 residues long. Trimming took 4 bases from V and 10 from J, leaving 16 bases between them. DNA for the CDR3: TGTGCCAGCAGCCGGGAATCCAACAGGGCCTACACCTTC. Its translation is CASSRESNRAYTF.

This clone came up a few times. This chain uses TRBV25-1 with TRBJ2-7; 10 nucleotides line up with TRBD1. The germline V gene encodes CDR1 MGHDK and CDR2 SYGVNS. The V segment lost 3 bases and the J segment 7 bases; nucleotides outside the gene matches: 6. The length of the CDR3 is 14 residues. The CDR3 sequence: CASSDGTGAKEQYF. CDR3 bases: TGTGCCAGCAGTGATGGGACAGGGGCAAAGGAGCAGTACTTC.

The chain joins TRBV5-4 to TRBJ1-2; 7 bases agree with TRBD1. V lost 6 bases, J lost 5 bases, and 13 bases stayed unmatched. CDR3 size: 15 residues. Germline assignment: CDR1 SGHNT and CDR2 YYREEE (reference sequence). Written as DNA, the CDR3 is TGTGCCAGCAACCGGGACAGCTCTAGCATATATGGCTACACCTTC. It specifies CASNRDSSSIYGYTF.

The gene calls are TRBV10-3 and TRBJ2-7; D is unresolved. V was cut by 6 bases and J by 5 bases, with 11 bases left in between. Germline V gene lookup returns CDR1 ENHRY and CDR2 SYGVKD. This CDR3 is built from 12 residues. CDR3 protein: CAIRGEWNEQYF. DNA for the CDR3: TGTGCCATCAGGGGCGAGTGGAACGAGCAGTACTTC.

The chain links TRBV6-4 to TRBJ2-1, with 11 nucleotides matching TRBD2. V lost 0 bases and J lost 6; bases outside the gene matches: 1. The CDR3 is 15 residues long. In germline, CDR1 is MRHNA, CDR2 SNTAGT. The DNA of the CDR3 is TGTGCCAGCAGTGACTCTAGCGGGGGGGCCAATGAGCAGTTCTTC. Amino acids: CASSDSSGGANEQFF.

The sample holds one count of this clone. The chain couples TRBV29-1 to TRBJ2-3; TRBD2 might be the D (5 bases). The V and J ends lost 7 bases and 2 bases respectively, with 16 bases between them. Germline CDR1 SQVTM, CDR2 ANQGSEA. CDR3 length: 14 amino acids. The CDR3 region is CSAPTGFTTDTQYF. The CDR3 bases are TGCAGCGCCCCTACGGGATTTACCACAGATACGCAGTATTTT.

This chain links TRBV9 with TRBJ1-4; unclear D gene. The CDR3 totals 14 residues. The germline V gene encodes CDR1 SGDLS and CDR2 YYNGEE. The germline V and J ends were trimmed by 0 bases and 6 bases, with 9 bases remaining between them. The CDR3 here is CASSVGVGDEKLFF. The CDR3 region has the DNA TGTGCCAGCAGCGTAGGAGTCGGGGATGAAAAACTGTTTTTT.

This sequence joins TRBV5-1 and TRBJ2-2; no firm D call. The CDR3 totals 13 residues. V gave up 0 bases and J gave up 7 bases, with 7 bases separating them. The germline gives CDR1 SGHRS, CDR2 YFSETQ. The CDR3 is CASSLEQGGELFF. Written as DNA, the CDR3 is TGCGCCAGCAGCTTGGAGCAAGGCGGGGAGCTGTTTTTT.

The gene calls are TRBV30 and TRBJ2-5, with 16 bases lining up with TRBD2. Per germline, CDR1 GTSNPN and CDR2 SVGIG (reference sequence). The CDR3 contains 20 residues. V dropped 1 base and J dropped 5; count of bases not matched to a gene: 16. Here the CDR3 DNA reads TGTGCCTGGAGTGCTACGGCCGGGACTAGCGGGGGGGGTCCCAGCGAGACCCAGTACTTC. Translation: CAWSATAGTSGGGPSETQYF.

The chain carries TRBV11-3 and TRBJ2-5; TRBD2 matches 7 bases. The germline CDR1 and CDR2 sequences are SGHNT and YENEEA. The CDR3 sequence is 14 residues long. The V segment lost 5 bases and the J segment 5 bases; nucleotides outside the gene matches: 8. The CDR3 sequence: CASSPPSGGETQYF. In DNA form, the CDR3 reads TGTGCCAGCAGCCCGCCTTCCGGGGGGGAGACCCAGTACTTC.

The DNA for the CDR3 is TGTGCCAGCAGCGTGAGGGGGAACACTGAAGCTTTCTTT. Translated, it gives CASSVRGNTEAFF. The chain carries TRBV5-8 and TRBJ1-1, with a weak D call TRBD1 (5 bases). The CDR3 has 13 amino acids. Germline CDR1 is SGHTS and CDR2 is YDEGEE. Deletions cut 4 bases from V and 1 base from J, with 8 bases between.

The CDR3 DNA sequence: TGTGCCAGCAGCGTCGATGCACTATATTCACCCCTCCACTTT. This sequence encodes CASSVDALYSPLHF. J is TRBJ1-6 and V is TRBV5-4; the D is unclear. This CDR3 has 14 amino acids. Trimming pared 4 bases from V and 8 bases from J, leaving 13 bases between. Germline CDR1 SGHNT, CDR2 YYREEE (reference sequence).

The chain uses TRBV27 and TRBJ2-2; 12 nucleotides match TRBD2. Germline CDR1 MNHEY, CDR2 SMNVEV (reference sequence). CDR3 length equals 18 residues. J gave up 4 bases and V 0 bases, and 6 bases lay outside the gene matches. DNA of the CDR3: TGTGCCAGCAGTTTATCGTCGCTAGCGGGGGGGCCCACCGGGGAGCTGTTTTTT. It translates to CASSLSSLAGGPTGELFF.

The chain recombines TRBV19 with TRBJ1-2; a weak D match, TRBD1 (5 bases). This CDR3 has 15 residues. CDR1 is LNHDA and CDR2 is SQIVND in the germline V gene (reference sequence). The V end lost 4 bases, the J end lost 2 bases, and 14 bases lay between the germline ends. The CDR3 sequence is CASSTPGRENYGYTF. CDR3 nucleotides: TGTGCCAGTAGTACCCCGGGCAGGGAGAACTATGGCTACACCTTC.

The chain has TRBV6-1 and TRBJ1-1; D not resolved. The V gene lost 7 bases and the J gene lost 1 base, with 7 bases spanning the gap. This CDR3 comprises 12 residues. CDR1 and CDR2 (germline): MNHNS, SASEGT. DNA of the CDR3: TGTGCCAGCATTGAGGGGAACACTGAAGCTTTCTTT. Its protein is CASIEGNTEAFF.

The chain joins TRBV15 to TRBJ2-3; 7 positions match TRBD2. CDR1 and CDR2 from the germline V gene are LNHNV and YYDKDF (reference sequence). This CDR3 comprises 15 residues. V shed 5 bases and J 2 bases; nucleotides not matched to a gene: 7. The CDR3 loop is CATSSGGGVTDTQYF. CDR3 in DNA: TGTGCCACCAGCTCGGGTGGGGGGGTCACAGATACGCAGTATTTT.

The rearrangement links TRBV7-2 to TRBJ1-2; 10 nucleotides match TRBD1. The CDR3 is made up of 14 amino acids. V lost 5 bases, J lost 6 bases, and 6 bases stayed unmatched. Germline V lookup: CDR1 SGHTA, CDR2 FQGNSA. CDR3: CASSPDRGRDGYTF. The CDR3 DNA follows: TGTGCCAGCAGCCCAGACAGGGGGCGGGATGGCTACACCTTC.

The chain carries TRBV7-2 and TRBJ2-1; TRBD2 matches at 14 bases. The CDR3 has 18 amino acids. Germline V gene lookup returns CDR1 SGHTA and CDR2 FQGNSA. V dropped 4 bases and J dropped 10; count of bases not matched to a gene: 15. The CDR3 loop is CASSSRLPRLAGGHEQFF. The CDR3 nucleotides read TGTGCCAGCAGCTCCCGGCTCCCGCGACTAGCGGGGGGGCACGAGCAGTTCTTC.

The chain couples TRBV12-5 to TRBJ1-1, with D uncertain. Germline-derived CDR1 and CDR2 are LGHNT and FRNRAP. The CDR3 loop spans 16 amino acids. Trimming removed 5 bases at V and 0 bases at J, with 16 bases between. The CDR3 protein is CASGTGGRTMNTEAFF. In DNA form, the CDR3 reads TGTGCTAGTGGTACCGGCGGCAGGACCATGAACACTGAAGCTTTCTTT.

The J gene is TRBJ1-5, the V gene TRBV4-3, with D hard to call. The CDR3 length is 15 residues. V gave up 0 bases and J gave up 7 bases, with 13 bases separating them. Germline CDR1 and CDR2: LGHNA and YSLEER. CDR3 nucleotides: TGCGCCAGCAGCCAAGATCATGGAATCGCGCAGCCCCAGCATTTT. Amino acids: CASSQDHGIAQPQHF.

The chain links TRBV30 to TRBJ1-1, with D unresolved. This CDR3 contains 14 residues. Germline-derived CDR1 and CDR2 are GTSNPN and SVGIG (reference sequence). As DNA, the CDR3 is TGTGTCGGTAGCAGCACTAGCCGGGGCACTGAAGCTTTCTTT. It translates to CVGSSTSRGTEAFF.

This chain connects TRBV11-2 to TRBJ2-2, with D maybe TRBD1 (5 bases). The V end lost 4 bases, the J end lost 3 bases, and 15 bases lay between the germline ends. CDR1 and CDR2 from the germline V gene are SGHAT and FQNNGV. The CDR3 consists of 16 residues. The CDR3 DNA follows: TGTGCCAGCAGCTCCCCCGGGCTGGGGCACACCGGGGAGCTGTTTTTT. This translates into CASSSPGLGHTGELFF.

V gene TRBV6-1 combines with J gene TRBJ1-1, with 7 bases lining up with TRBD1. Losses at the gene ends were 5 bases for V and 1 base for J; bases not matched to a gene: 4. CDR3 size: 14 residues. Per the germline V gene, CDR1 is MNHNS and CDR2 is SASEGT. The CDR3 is CASSTRTGNTEAFF. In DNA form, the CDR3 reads TGTGCCAGCAGTACCCGGACAGGGAACACTGAAGCTTTCTTT.

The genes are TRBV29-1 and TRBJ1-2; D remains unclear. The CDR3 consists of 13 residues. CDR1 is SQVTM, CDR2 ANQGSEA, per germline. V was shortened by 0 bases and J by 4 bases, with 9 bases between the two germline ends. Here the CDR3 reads CSVEDLTRYGYTF. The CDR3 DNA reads TGCAGCGTTGAAGATCTGACCCGCTATGGCTACACCTTC.

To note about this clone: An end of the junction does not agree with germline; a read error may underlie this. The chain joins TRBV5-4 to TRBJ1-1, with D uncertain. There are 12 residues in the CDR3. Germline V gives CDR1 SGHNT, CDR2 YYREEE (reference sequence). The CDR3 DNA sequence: TGTGCCAGCAGCTTGGGATCGCCGAGGTTCGTCTTT. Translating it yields CASSLGSPRFVF.